Below are 19 T cell receptor beta chains sequenced from a single sample in a study of technical replicates of blood from a few donors. TCRdb's table, derived via immunoSEQ multiplex PCR, lists solely in-frame clones and lacks some. The profile shows roughly 72,000 clones, around 90% of them singletons. Sequenced: T cells isolated from PBMCs. The source is a human donor in good health.

The chain links TRBV6-5 to TRBJ1-1, with D perhaps TRBD1 (5 bases). Per germline, CDR1 MNHEY and CDR2 SVGAGI. There are 14 residues in the CDR3. Trimming stripped 2 bases from V and 0 bases from J, with 7 bases between. In DNA, the CDR3 is TGTGCCAGCAGTTACGCGACAGTGAACACTGAAGCTTTCTTT. Translating gives CASSYATVNTEAFF.

V usage is TRBV4-1 and J usage is TRBJ2-5; tentatively, D is TRBD1 (5 bases). This CDR3 has 13 residues. Per the germline V gene, CDR1 is MGHRA and CDR2 is YSYEKL. Trimming removed 1 base at V and 3 bases at J, with 6 bases between. DNA for the CDR3: TGCGCCAGCAGCCAAGGCAGGGAAGAGACCCAGTACTTC. Encoded protein: CASSQGREETQYF.

The CDR3 is CASGISGSSYNEQFF. For the CDR3, the DNA is TGTGCCAGCGGGATTAGCGGTAGCTCCTACAATGAGCAGTTCTTC. The V gene is TRBV9, the J gene TRBJ2-1, with D possibly being TRBD2 (6 bases). Trimming cost V 7 bases and J 0 bases, with 14 bases left between them. CDR3 length: 15 residues. Looked up from germline, CDR1 is SGDLS and CDR2 is YYNGEE.

J is TRBJ2-2 and V is TRBV9, with TRBD2 matching over 8 bases. The trim removed 0 bases at V and 5 bases at J, leaving 3 bases unmatched. The CDR3 spans 15 residues. Germline V gives CDR1 SGDLS, CDR2 YYNGEE. This CDR3 reads CASSVVGGRTGELFF. CDR3 DNA: TGTGCCAGCAGCGTAGTTGGCGGGAGGACCGGGGAGCTGTTTTTT.

This clone was counted a single time. The chain carries TRBV10-1 and TRBJ2-1; 10 nucleotides match TRBD1. The CDR3 has 14 amino acids. J was trimmed by 10 bases and V by 6 bases; bases with no gene match: 9. Germline V CDR1 and CDR2: WNHNN, SYGVQD (reference sequence). CDR3 nucleotides: TGCGCCAGCAGCCGGGACAGGGGAACTGGGGAGCAGTTCTTC. Its translation: CASSRDRGTGEQFF.

This chain connects TRBV23-1 to TRBJ2-3; the match to TRBD1 covers 9 bases. TRBV23-1 is known as an ORF, though its function is uncertain. J lost 4 bases, V lost 11 bases, and 13 bases had no gene match. There are 15 residues in the CDR3. CDR3 region: CAQRIGTGRADTQYF. As DNA, the CDR3 is TGCGCCCAACGGATAGGGACAGGGAGGGCAGATACGCAGTATTTT.

This sequence joins TRBV2 and TRBJ2-7; TRBD2 agrees at 10 bases. CDR3 length: 15 amino acids. J lost 2 bases, V lost 4 bases, and 5 bases had no gene match. The V gene's germline CDR1 is SNHLY and CDR2 FYNNEI. CDR3 amino acids: CASSGLAGFTYEQYF. The CDR3 region has the DNA TGTGCCAGCAGTGGACTAGCGGGTTTCACCTACGAGCAGTACTTC.

The V and J genes are TRBV27 and TRBJ2-7, with D unresolved. Germline V lookup: CDR1 MNHEY, CDR2 SMNVEV (reference sequence). The V and J ends lost 2 bases and 6 bases respectively, with 11 bases between them. The CDR3 runs 13 residues. CDR3 region: CASSLDGVGEQYF. The CDR3 nucleotides are TGTGCCAGCAGTTTAGATGGAGTAGGCGAGCAGTACTTC.

V usage is TRBV11-2 and J usage is TRBJ2-5, with D possibly being TRBD2 (6 bases). CDR1 SGHAT and CDR2 FQNNGV come from the germline V gene. V lost 5 bases, J lost 5 bases, and 21 bases lay in between. This CDR3 has 16 amino acids. In nucleotides, the CDR3 is TGTGCCAGCAGCCCATACCTACTGGGCCGGGGGGAGACCCAGTACTTC. This sequence encodes CASSPYLLGRGETQYF.

This chain connects TRBV19 to TRBJ1-2; no reliable D call. The germline CDR1 and CDR2 sequences are LNHDA and SQIVND (reference sequence). Trimming removed 2 bases from V and 2 bases from J, with 12 bases in between. This CDR3 comprises 15 residues. The CDR3 region is CASSITPTYNYGYTF. CDR3 coding DNA: TGTGCCAGTAGTATAACCCCCACTTACAACTATGGCTACACCTTC.

This clone occurred a few times. The chain uses TRBV4-1 and TRBJ2-7; 10 bases are a match to TRBD2. The germline V gene encodes CDR1 MGHRA and CDR2 YSYEKL. Germline trimming cut 4 bases from V and 1 base from J; bases unmatched to any gene: 4. This CDR3 spans 15 amino acids. Written as DNA, the CDR3 is TGCGCCAGCAGCCCCACTAGCGGGACGTCCTACGAGCAGTACTTC. This codes for CASSPTSGTSYEQYF.

The genes are TRBV18 and TRBJ1-5; 10 nucleotides match TRBD1. J gave up 5 bases and V 6 bases, and 4 bases lay outside the gene matches. Germline V gene sequence: CDR1 KGHSH, CDR2 LQKENI. There are 14 residues in the CDR3. The CDR3, as DNA: TGTGCCAGCTCGGCCGGGACAGGGGATCAGCCCCAGCATTTT. Amino acid sequence: CASSAGTGDQPQHF.

The chain recombines TRBV12-5 with TRBJ2-1; TRBD2 matches at 10 bases. Germline trimming cut 1 base from V and 13 bases from J; bases unmatched to any gene: 7. CDR3 length: 14 amino acids. CDR1 is LGHNT and CDR2 is FRNRAP in the germline V gene. This CDR3 is CASGLGLAGDGQFF. The CDR3 coding sequence is TGTGCTAGTGGTTTGGGACTAGCGGGTGATGGCCAGTTCTTC.

The V and J genes are TRBV2 and TRBJ1-1; D not resolved. Germline V gene data show CDR1 as SNHLY and CDR2 as FYNNEI. The CDR3 extends over 13 amino acids. V lost 11 bases to trimming and J lost 3 bases, with 16 bases between them. The CDR3 protein is CAAGAWRHTEAFF. For the CDR3, the DNA is TGTGCCGCAGGAGCCTGGAGGCACACTGAAGCTTTCTTT.

V usage is TRBV11-2 and J usage is TRBJ1-1; D perhaps matches TRBD1 (5 bases). The V gene lost 4 bases and the J gene lost 0 bases, with 9 bases spanning the gap. Per the germline V gene, CDR1 is SGHAT and CDR2 is FQNNGV. The CDR3 runs to 14 residues. The CDR3, as DNA: TGTGCCAGCAGCTCGGCGGGGGTGAACACTGAAGCTTTCTTT. This gives the protein CASSSAGVNTEAFF.

The J gene is TRBJ2-7, the V gene TRBV14; 10 bases fit TRBD2. V lost 4 bases to trimming and J lost 10 bases; unmatched junction nucleotides: 16. The CDR3 spans 16 residues. The germline CDR1 and CDR2 sequences are SGHDN and FVKESK. The CDR3 coding sequence is TGTGCCAGCAGCCCGACAAGGGGTCTAGCGGGAGTTCTACAGTACTTC. This gives the protein CASSPTRGLAGVLQYF.

The chain has TRBV19 and TRBJ1-5; unclear D gene. Germline V gene lookup returns CDR1 LNHDA and CDR2 SQIVND (reference sequence). The CDR3 is 12 residues long. Deletions cut 5 bases from V and 1 base from J, with 3 bases between. Written as DNA, the CDR3 is TGTGCCAGTAGTCTGAGCAATCAGCCCCAGCATTTT. Encoded protein: CASSLSNQPQHF.

This clone came up once. The rearrangement uses TRBV5-8 and TRBJ2-5; weak D call: TRBD1 (5 bases). V was trimmed by 3 bases and J by 0 bases, leaving 12 bases between them. The germline V gene encodes CDR1 SGHTS and CDR2 YDEGEE. This CDR3 is 15 amino acids long. The CDR3 protein is CASSSGHEYQETQYF. In DNA, the CDR3 is TGTGCCAGCAGCTCAGGACATGAGTACCAAGAGACCCAGTACTTC.

The J gene is TRBJ2-3, the V gene TRBV27; D is unresolved. Looked up from germline, CDR1 is MNHEY and CDR2 is SMNVEV (reference sequence). CDR3 length equals 13 residues. The V gene lost 3 bases and the J gene lost 2 bases, with 6 bases spanning the gap. The CDR3 DNA sequence: TGTGCCAGCAGTTTCAGTTACACAGATACGCAGTATTTT. Its translation: CASSFSYTDTQYF.